Sequencing of this T cell receptor beta chain was carried out in a study of post-analysis software for immune sequencing data. Study context: Some patients lacked subtype; others had relapsing-remitting, secondary progressive or progressive-relapsing disease.

The CDR3 spans 15 residues. The V gene's germline CDR1 is SGDLS and CDR2 YYNGEE. V dropped 0 bases and J dropped 7 bases, with 14 bases sitting between them. Whole-study findings and limits: Patients used roughly five TRBV segments, including TRBV5-6, TRBV5-1 and TRBV20-1, more often than controls. Diversity measured as normalized Chao1 was significantly lower in multiple sclerosis patients than in controls.

The TCR beta cDNA libraries contained unique molecular identifiers. The T cell input of roughly 0.95 to 10 million gave about 500,000 cDNA molecules. TCRdb independently ran MiXCR on the PCR reads; one entry per CDR3 protein. The sample has hundreds of thousands of distinct CDR3 sequences; around 44% are singletons. This clonotype has a handful of counts. The antigen is not known. This receptor was identified in a girl aged 5-17 years with multiple sclerosis. Sequencing was carried out using blood. The chain is built from TRBV9 and TRBJ2-1, with D possibly being TRBD1 (6 bases). Here the CDR3 reads CASSVADQGWNEQFF. The CDR3 DNA reads as TGTGCCAGCAGCGTAGCAGATCAGGGGTGGAATGAGCAGTTCTTC.